These 15 T cell receptor beta chains were sequenced from one sample in a study of memory CD4+ T cells and cytomegalovirus serostatus (dated by TCRdb to the late 2010s). Libraries were made using the immunoSEQ multiplex PCR assay. TCRdb took over this immuneACCESS table, retaining in-frame rearrangements with V and J assigned. Such tables are incomplete; in checked studies, under half of the missing clones stem from an unresolved V gene, and the remainder is unexplained. The sample has approximately 61,000 clones on record, about 81% of them singletons. In total, the top ten clones hold 0.88% of the sample. A FACSAria II was used to sort memory CD4+ T cells, defined as single viable CD3+CD4+CD8-CD45RO+ cells. Sequenced: memory CD4+ T cells from blood. All receptors derive from an adult in good health and CMV-seronegative.

V and J are TRBV2 and TRBJ1-5, with D maybe TRBD1 (5 bases). The CDR3 runs 15 residues. The V gene lost 6 bases and the J gene lost 0 bases, with 12 bases spanning the gap. Per the germline V gene, CDR1 is SNHLY and CDR2 is FYNNEI. This CDR3 is CASRGDGYSNQPQHF. The CDR3 DNA is TGTGCCAGCAGGGGGGACGGATATAGCAATCAGCCCCAGCATTTT.

The V and J genes are TRBV6-1 and TRBJ2-7, with D hard to call. The germline CDR1 and CDR2 sequences are MNHNS and SASEGT. The CDR3 has 11 amino acids. With 2 bases removed from V and 9 bases from J, the gap between germline ends came to 8 bases. The CDR3 region is CASSELIVQYF. For the CDR3, the DNA is TGTGCCAGCAGTGAACTTATAGTGCAGTACTTC.

This chain links TRBV28 with TRBJ1-2; no reliable D call. This CDR3 is built from 15 residues. Germline V gene sequence: CDR1 MDHEN, CDR2 SYDVKM. V was clipped by 1 base and J by 1 base, with 10 bases between them. The CDR3 protein is CASSLLVTYNYGYTF. The CDR3 DNA reads TGTGCCAGCAGTTTATTGGTCACCTATAACTATGGCTACACCTTC.

This clone was observed once. The chain joins TRBV2 to TRBJ2-7; 10 bases agree with TRBD2. With 6 bases clipped from V and 0 bases from J, the junction kept 5 bases outside the gene matches. Germline lookup yields CDR1 SNHLY and CDR2 FYNNEI. The CDR3 contains 15 residues. CDR3 sequence (DNA): TGTGCCAGCAGATGGACTAGCGGATTCTCCTACGAGCAGTACTTC. Translating gives CASRWTSGFSYEQYF.

The V and J genes are TRBV5-1 and TRBJ2-6, with a weak D call TRBD2 (6 bases). This CDR3 has 14 residues. Trimming took 5 bases from V and 4 from J, leaving 10 bases between them. Germline V gene lookup returns CDR1 SGHRS and CDR2 YFSETQ. The CDR3 DNA reads TGCGCCAGCAGGGGGGGAAACGGGGCCAACGTCCTGACTTTC. It is translated as CASRGGNGANVLTF.

In DNA form, the CDR3 reads TGTGCCAGCAGCTTGGTTCAGTATAATTCACCCCTCCACTTT. Translating it yields CASSLVQYNSPLHF. This sequence joins TRBV5-6 and TRBJ1-6; D ambiguous. The V end was cut by 0 bases, the J end by 4 bases, with 5 bases between. The CDR3 is 14 residues long. The V gene's germline CDR1 is SGHDT and CDR2 YYEEEE.

V and J are TRBV4-1 and TRBJ2-5; maybe TRBD2 (5 bases). Germline V lookup: CDR1 MGHRA, CDR2 YSYEKL. The CDR3 has 16 amino acids. Trimming left V 4 bases short and J 10 bases short, with 25 bases between. CDR3 DNA: TGCGCCAGCAGCCTCATTTTTGACTGGAAAGGTGGGAGCCAGTACTTC. It is translated as CASSLIFDWKGGSQYF.

The chain has TRBV11-3 and TRBJ1-3, with no clear D. CDR3 size: 13 residues. V lost 3 bases and J lost 0, with 3 bases in between. In germline, CDR1 is SGHNT, CDR2 YENEEA. The CDR3 sequence is CASSLSSGNTIYF. The CDR3 region has the DNA TGTGCCAGCAGCTTGAGCTCTGGAAACACCATATATTTT.

This chain links TRBV5-5 with TRBJ1-2; D is unresolved. Germline CDR1 and CDR2: SGHKS and YYEKEE (reference sequence). The CDR3 length is 15 residues. With 4 bases removed from V and 4 bases from J, the gap between germline ends came to 17 bases. The CDR3 DNA reads TGTGCCAGCAGCCCCCTGGGCAGTACGACCTATGGCTACACCTTC. Its protein product is CASSPLGSTTYGYTF.

The V call is TRBV6-4, the J call TRBJ2-3, with unresolved D. The CDR3 consists of 13 residues. Germline assignment: CDR1 MRHNA and CDR2 SNTAGT. V dropped 2 bases and J dropped 0 bases, with 3 bases sitting between them. CDR3 sequence reads: CASSDTSTDTQYF. The CDR3 DNA is TGTGCCAGCAGTGACACCAGCACAGATACGCAGTATTTT.

V and J are TRBV19 and TRBJ2-3; D is undetermined. CDR1 and CDR2 from the germline V gene are LNHDA and SQIVND (reference sequence). V lost 5 bases and J lost 1, with 16 bases in between. The CDR3 extends over 16 amino acids. The CDR3 nucleotides read TGTGCCAGTAGTTTCCAGCTAGGTTTTGGCACAGATACGCAGTATTTT. Its protein product is CASSFQLGFGTDTQYF.

The rearrangement links TRBV29-1 to TRBJ1-4; maybe TRBD1 (6 bases). Germline values: CDR1 SQVTM, CDR2 ANQGSEA. Trimming took off 7 bases at V and 8 bases at J, with 17 bases between the two ends. This CDR3 comprises 13 residues. This chain's CDR3 is CSGSTGSGEKLFF. DNA for the CDR3: TGCAGCGGATCTACAGGGAGTGGAGAAAAACTGTTTTTT.

As DNA, the CDR3 is TGCGCCAGCAGCAACGGGAACTCTGGAAACACCATATATTTT. It is translated as CASSNGNSGNTIYF. The chain combines TRBV5-1 with TRBJ1-3; no firm D call. Trimming pared 4 bases from V and 0 bases from J, leaving 8 bases between. CDR1 SGHRS and CDR2 YFSETQ come from the germline V gene. CDR3 length: 14 residues.

V gene TRBV6-6 combines with J gene TRBJ1-1, with TRBD1 matching 7 bases. V lost 6 bases to trimming and J lost 0 bases; unmatched junction nucleotides: 7. The germline V gene has CDR1 MNHNY and CDR2 SVGAGI (reference sequence). The CDR3 sequence is 15 residues long. The CDR3 coding sequence is TGTGCCAGCAGCCCCCCGGACAGGATGAACACTGAAGCTTTCTTT. Its translation: CASSPPDRMNTEAFF.

CDR3 bases: TGTGCCAGCTCACCACCGGGGCAGCCGAACACTGAAGCTTTCTTT. Protein: CASSPPGQPNTEAFF. The chain employs TRBV18 and TRBJ1-1, with D possibly being TRBD1 (5 bases). Deletions cut 0 bases from V and 1 base from J, with 9 bases between. Germline-derived CDR1 and CDR2 are KGHSH and LQKENI. CDR3 length: 15 residues.